The 27 T cell receptor beta chains in this list originate from one sample, sequenced in a study of OX40 agonist ivuxolimab in advanced cancers. Profiling relied on immunoSEQ multiplex PCR, and the TCRdb table lists in-frame clones only, not all of them. Of 65,000 to 95,000 clones in the sample, 70% to 90% were seen once. Sequencing used CD4+ or CD8+ T cells sorted from blood, obtained in a trial of the OX40 agonist ivuxolimab. These receptors were obtained from an adult with an advanced solid tumor such as melanoma, head and neck, liver or kidney cancer.

The genes are TRBV7-2 and TRBJ2-7, with D unclear. This CDR3 spans 13 amino acids. Germline V gene lookup returns CDR1 SGHTA and CDR2 FQGNSA. Trimming shortened V by 1 base and J by 1 base, and 5 bases separated the two germline ends. The CDR3 DNA reads as TGTGCCAGCAGCTTAGGTCGGTCCTACGAGCAGTACTTC. It translates to CASSLGRSYEQYF.

The V gene is TRBV7-9, the J gene TRBJ2-1; either TRBD1 or TRBD2 may supply D (5 bases each). Germline lookup yields CDR1 SEHNR and CDR2 FQNEAQ (reference sequence). This CDR3 region has 15 residues. The V gene lost 5 bases and the J gene lost 7 bases, with 18 bases spanning the gap. CDR3 in amino acids: CASSRGTTMRNEQFF. The CDR3 bases are TGTGCCAGCAGCCGTGGGACGACTATGAGGAATGAGCAGTTCTTC.

The chain combines TRBV19 with TRBJ1-1, with TRBD1 matching over 7 bases. J gave up 0 bases and V 10 bases, and 11 bases lay outside the gene matches. Germline values: CDR1 LNHDA, CDR2 SQIVND (reference sequence). The CDR3 is 15 amino acids. The CDR3 nucleotides read TGTGCCACCAGCCGACAGGGCCTAATGAACACTGAAGCTTTCTTT. Translated, it gives CATSRQGLMNTEAFF.

This chain joins TRBV7-2 and TRBJ2-3; D is uncertain. The CDR3 consists of 13 residues. Trimming stripped 5 bases from V and 2 bases from J, with 8 bases between. Per the germline V gene, CDR1 is SGHTA and CDR2 is FQGNSA. The CDR3 bases are TGTGCCAGCAGCGACCGCCTCACAGATACGCAGTATTTT. Residues: CASSDRLTDTQYF.

The rearrangement links TRBV2 to TRBJ2-3; D gene ambiguous. CDR3 length equals 10 residues. Trimming removed 8 bases from V and 6 bases from J, with 6 bases in between. CDR1 is SNHLY and CDR2 is FYNNEI in the germline V gene. This CDR3 is CASQLDTQYF. CDR3 DNA: TGTGCCAGCCAGCTGGATACGCAGTATTTT.

The CDR3 DNA follows: TGTGCCAGCAGACTACAGGGGGCTGGCACTGAAGCTTTCTTT. Protein: CASRLQGAGTEAFF. The chain recombines TRBV14 with TRBJ1-1; 9 bases fit TRBD1. CDR3 length: 14 residues. Germline lookup yields CDR1 SGHDN and CDR2 FVKESK. J gave up 4 bases and V 6 bases, and 6 bases lay outside the gene matches.

CDR3 residues: CASSPYRDYSNQPQHF. In DNA form, the CDR3 reads TGTGCCAGCAGCCCCTACAGGGATTATAGCAATCAGCCCCAGCATTTT. V usage is TRBV7-8 and J usage is TRBJ1-5, with D perhaps matching TRBD1 (6 bases). The length of the CDR3 is 16 residues. The germline CDR1 and CDR2 sequences are SGHVS and FQNEAQ. The V and J ends lost 5 bases and 0 bases respectively, with 14 bases between them.

V usage is TRBV11-3 and J usage is TRBJ2-3, with a tentative D call TRBD2 (6 bases). The germline CDR1 and CDR2 sequences are SGHNT and YENEEA. The CDR3 length is 15 residues. V was trimmed by 5 bases and J by 0 bases, leaving 12 bases between them. CDR3: CASSRSGESTDTQYF. The CDR3 bases are TGTGCCAGCAGCCGTAGCGGAGAGAGCACAGATACGCAGTATTTT. Full variable domain (rest looked up from reference TRBV11-3 and TRBJ2-3): EAGVVQSPRYKIIEKKQPVAFWCNPISGHNTLYWYLQNLGQGPELLIRYENEEAVDDSQLPKDRFSAERLKGVDSTLKIQPAELGDSAVYLCASSRSGESTDTQYFGPGTRLTVL.

This chain links TRBV6-6 with TRBJ1-5; D ambiguous. Germline CDR1 reads MNHNY; CDR2 reads SVGAGI (reference sequence). The CDR3 loop spans 15 amino acids. The V end lost 6 bases, the J end lost 3 bases, and 15 bases lay between the germline ends. This chain's CDR3 is CASSPWEDHNQPQHF. For the CDR3, the DNA is TGTGCCAGCAGCCCCTGGGAGGATCACAATCAGCCCCAGCATTTT.

This sequence joins TRBV6-1 and TRBJ1-1; D is undetermined. Trimming pared 5 bases from V and 1 base from J, leaving 8 bases between. Germline V gene data show CDR1 as MNHNS and CDR2 as SASEGT. The CDR3 extends over 13 amino acids. CDR3 nucleotide sequence: TGTGCCAGCAGTCGGACGGGGAACACTGAAGCTTTCTTT. It codes for CASSRTGNTEAFF.

The V gene is TRBV27, the J gene TRBJ1-5; no firm D call. Germline assignment: CDR1 MNHEY and CDR2 SMNVEV (reference sequence). The CDR3 runs to 15 residues. Between the trimmed V and J ends, which lost 0 bases and 6 bases, there was a span of 12 bases. The CDR3 DNA reads TGTGCCAGCAGTTTATCCCCCCCCGGCGGTCAGCCCCAGCATTTT. This translates into CASSLSPPGGQPQHF.

The chain links TRBV30 to TRBJ2-7, with 7 bases that match TRBD2. The V segment lost 0 bases and the J segment 9 bases; nucleotides outside the gene matches: 2. CDR3 length: 11 amino acids. Per germline, CDR1 GTSNPN and CDR2 SVGIG (reference sequence). The CDR3 loop is CAWSVGEGQYF. The DNA for the CDR3 is TGTGCCTGGAGTGTTGGGGAGGGGCAGTACTTC.

The chain is built from TRBV11-3 and TRBJ2-7; D remains ambiguous. V lost 0 bases, J lost 3 bases, and 15 bases lay in between. The CDR3 runs to 16 residues. The germline V gene has CDR1 SGHNT and CDR2 YENEEA. The CDR3 DNA sequence: TGTGCCAGCAGCTTAGATGCGGTAGGTGGCGGCTACGAGCAGTACTTC. The encoded protein is CASSLDAVGGGYEQYF.

The chain has TRBV14 and TRBJ2-7; 8 bases fit TRBD2. This CDR3 contains 15 residues. From germline, CDR1 is SGHDN and CDR2 FVKESK. The V segment lost 5 bases and the J segment 0 bases; nucleotides outside the gene matches: 6. CDR3 sequence (DNA): TGTGCCAGCAGCTCGGGACTAGGGCCCTCCTACGAGCAGTACTTC. Translation gives CASSSGLGPSYEQYF.

This clone has only one observation. The chain couples TRBV2 to TRBJ2-5; the D is unclear. This CDR3 spans 13 amino acids. With 3 bases removed from V and 5 bases from J, the gap between germline ends came to 10 bases. Germline CDR1 reads SNHLY; CDR2 reads FYNNEI. This chain's CDR3 is CASSEGIRETQYF. The DNA of the CDR3 is TGTGCCAGCAGTGAGGGGATCCGGGAGACCCAGTACTTC.

The chain joins TRBV4-3 to TRBJ1-4, with D unclear. The CDR3 extends over 15 amino acids. CDR1 is LGHNA, CDR2 YSLEER, per germline. V lost 1 base, J lost 4 bases, and 10 bases lay in between. The CDR3, as DNA: TGCGCCAGCAGCCAAGGTAACAGTTTTAATGAAAAACTGTTTTTT. Amino acids: CASSQGNSFNEKLFF.

The V call is TRBV27, the J call TRBJ1-5; D perhaps matches TRBD1 (5 bases). Deletions cut 3 bases from V and 0 bases from J, with 6 bases between. This CDR3 region has 14 residues. CDR1 is MNHEY and CDR2 is SMNVEV in the germline V gene (reference sequence). The CDR3 bases are TGTGCCAGCAGTTTGGGGCGTAGCAATCAGCCCCAGCATTTT. It encodes CASSLGRSNQPQHF.

The chain has TRBV2 and TRBJ2-6, with 7 bases fitting TRBD1. V shed 10 bases, J shed 0 bases, and the junction held 9 bases outside the gene matches. In germline, CDR1 is SNHLY, CDR2 FYNNEI. The CDR3 runs to 16 residues. Here the CDR3 reads CATTGTVSSGANVLTF. The CDR3 DNA reads as TGTGCCACCACCGGGACAGTTAGCTCTGGGGCCAACGTCCTGACTTTC.

The chain is built from TRBV7-2 and TRBJ2-1; 8 bases line up with TRBD2. The V segment lost 6 bases and the J segment 4 bases; nucleotides outside the gene matches: 8. Germline-derived CDR1 and CDR2 are SGHTA and FQGNSA. CDR3 length: 15 residues. The CDR3 loop reads CASRPSGGLYNEQFF. CDR3 sequence (DNA): TGTGCCAGCAGGCCGAGCGGGGGCCTGTACAATGAGCAGTTCTTC.

The V call is TRBV4-2, the J call TRBJ2-7, with TRBD1 identical over 8 bases. Germline lookup yields CDR1 LGHNA and CDR2 YNFKEQ. This CDR3 region has 15 residues. V was pared by 4 bases and J by 0 bases, with 5 bases of the junction left unmatched. In DNA form, the CDR3 reads TGTGCCAGCAGCCCGGACAGGGCCGGCTCCTACGAGCAGTACTTC. Encoded protein: CASSPDRAGSYEQYF.

The chain recombines TRBV6-5 with TRBJ1-3; 8 nucleotides agree with TRBD1. Germline trimming cut 7 bases from V and 2 bases from J; bases unmatched to any gene: 4. Germline V gene data show CDR1 as MNHEY and CDR2 as SVGAGI. This CDR3 spans 14 amino acids. The CDR3 DNA sequence: TGTGCCAGCACCCAGACAGGGGCTGGAAACACCATATATTTT. It encodes CASTQTGAGNTIYF.

This clone was seen just once. The genes are TRBV10-3 and TRBJ2-1; D may be TRBD1 or TRBD2 (7 bases each). CDR1 and CDR2 from the germline V gene are ENHRY and SYGVKD. Trimming took 8 bases from V and 5 from J, leaving 22 bases between them. The length of the CDR3 is 16 residues. The CDR3 is CAIESGGGGWDNEQFF. The CDR3 DNA reads TGTGCCATCGAGTCCGGGGGAGGGGGCTGGGACAATGAGCAGTTCTTC.

The chain joins TRBV4-3 to TRBJ1-1; D gene unclear. The germline V gene encodes CDR1 LGHNA and CDR2 YSLEER. This CDR3 is 14 amino acids long. Trimming took 0 bases from V and 6 from J, leaving 11 bases between them. For the CDR3, the DNA is TGCGCCAGCAGCCAAGATCCAGGTCGGGCTGAAGCTTTCTTT. Translating gives CASSQDPGRAEAFF.

The rearrangement joins TRBV29-1 to TRBJ1-1; no clear D. The ends were cut back, 0 bases at V and 3 bases at J, with 11 bases in the middle. Per the germline V gene, CDR1 is SQVTM and CDR2 is ANQGSEA. The CDR3 extends over 14 amino acids. In DNA, the CDR3 is TGCAGCGTTGAAGATCTCAGCCCGGACACTGAAGCTTTCTTT. Protein product: CSVEDLSPDTEAFF.

The gene calls are TRBV5-8 and TRBJ2-2, with D hard to call. Germline V gene lookup returns CDR1 SGHTS and CDR2 YDEGEE. V lost 6 bases, J lost 1 base, and 10 bases lay in between. CDR3 length: 14 amino acids. The CDR3 nucleotides read TGTGCCAGCAACCCGGGTGGGAACACCGGGGAGCTGTTTTTT. Encoded protein: CASNPGGNTGELFF.

The chain couples TRBV6-6 to TRBJ2-7, with D unresolved. Trimming shortened V by 10 bases and J by 3 bases, and 16 bases separated the two germline ends. The CDR3 consists of 13 residues. Germline V lookup: CDR1 MNHNY, CDR2 SVGAGI (reference sequence). The CDR3 here is CATCPGSSYEQYF. In nucleotides, the CDR3 is TGTGCCACCTGCCCGGGCAGTAGCTACGAGCAGTACTTC.

CDR3 in DNA: TGTGCCAGCAGCGTAGGGGTAGGGCCCTCCTCTGGAAACACCATATATTTT. This sequence encodes CASSVGVGPSSGNTIYF. The chain has TRBV9 and TRBJ1-3; D ambiguous. This CDR3 is built from 17 residues. Trimming stripped 0 bases from V and 0 bases from J, with 13 bases between. Per the germline V gene, CDR1 is SGDLS and CDR2 is YYNGEE.